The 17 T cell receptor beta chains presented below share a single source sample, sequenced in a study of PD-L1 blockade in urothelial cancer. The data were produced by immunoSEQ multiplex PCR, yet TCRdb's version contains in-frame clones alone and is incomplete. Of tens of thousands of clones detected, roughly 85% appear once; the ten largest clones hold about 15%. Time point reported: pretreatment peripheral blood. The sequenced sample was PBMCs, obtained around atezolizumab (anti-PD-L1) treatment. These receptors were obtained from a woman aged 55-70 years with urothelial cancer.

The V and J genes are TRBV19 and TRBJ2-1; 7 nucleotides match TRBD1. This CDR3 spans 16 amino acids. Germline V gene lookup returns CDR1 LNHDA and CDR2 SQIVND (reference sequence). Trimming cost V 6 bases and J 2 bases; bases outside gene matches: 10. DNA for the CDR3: TGTGCCAGTAGCCTAAGACAGGGTCTCCCCTACAATGAGCAGTTCTTC. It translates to CASSLRQGLPYNEQFF.

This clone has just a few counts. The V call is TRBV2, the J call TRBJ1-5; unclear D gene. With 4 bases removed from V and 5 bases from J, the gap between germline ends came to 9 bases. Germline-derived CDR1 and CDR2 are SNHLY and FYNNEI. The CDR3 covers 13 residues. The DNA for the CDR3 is TGTGCCAGCAGTGGATTCGGGGATCAGCCCCAGCATTTT. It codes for CASSGFGDQPQHF.

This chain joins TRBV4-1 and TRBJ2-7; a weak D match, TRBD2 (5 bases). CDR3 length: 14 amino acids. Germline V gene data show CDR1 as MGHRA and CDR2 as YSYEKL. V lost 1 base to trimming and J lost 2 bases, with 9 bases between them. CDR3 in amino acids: CASSQVEGTYEQYF. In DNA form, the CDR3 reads TGCGCCAGCAGCCAAGTTGAGGGAACCTACGAGCAGTACTTC.

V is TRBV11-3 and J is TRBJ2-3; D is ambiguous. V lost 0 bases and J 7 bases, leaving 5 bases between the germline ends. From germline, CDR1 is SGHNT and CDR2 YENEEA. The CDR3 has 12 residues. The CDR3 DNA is TGTGCCAGCAGCTTAGATGAGAATACGCAGTATTTT. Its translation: CASSLDENTQYF.

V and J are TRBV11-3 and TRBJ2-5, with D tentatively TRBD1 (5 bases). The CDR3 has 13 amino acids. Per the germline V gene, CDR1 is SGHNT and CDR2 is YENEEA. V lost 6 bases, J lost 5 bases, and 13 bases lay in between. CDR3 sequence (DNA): TGTGCCAGCAGTGCCTCGCAGGGCGAGACCCAGTACTTC. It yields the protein CASSASQGETQYF.

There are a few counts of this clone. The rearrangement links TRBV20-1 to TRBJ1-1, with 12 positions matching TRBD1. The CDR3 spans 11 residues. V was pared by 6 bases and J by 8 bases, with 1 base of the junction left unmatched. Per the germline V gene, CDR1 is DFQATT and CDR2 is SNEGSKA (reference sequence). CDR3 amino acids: CSAGQGAEAFF. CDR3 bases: TGCAGTGCGGGACAGGGGGCAGAAGCTTTCTTT.

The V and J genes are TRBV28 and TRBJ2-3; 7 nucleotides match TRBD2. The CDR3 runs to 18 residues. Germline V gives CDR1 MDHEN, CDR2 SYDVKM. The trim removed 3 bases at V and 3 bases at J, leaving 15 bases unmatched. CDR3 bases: TGTGCCAGCAGTTTGGGGCTAGCGGATGGGCTGAGGACAGATACGCAGTATTTT. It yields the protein CASSLGLADGLRTDTQYF.

CDR3 sequence: CASSYDLETTKETQYF. The DNA for the CDR3 is TGTGCCAGCAGTTACGATCTGGAAACGACAAAAGAGACCCAGTACTTC. V usage is TRBV6-5 and J usage is TRBJ2-5; D uncertain. The CDR3 has 16 amino acids. Germline V CDR1 and CDR2: MNHEY, SVGAGI. Between the trimmed V and J ends, which lost 2 bases and 3 bases, there was a span of 16 bases.

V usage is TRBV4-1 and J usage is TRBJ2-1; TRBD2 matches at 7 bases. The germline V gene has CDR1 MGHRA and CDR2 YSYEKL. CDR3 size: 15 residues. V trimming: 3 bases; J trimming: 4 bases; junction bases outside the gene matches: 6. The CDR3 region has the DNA TGCGCCAGCAGCCAGGCCACTAGCGAATACAATGAGCAGTTCTTC. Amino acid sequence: CASSQATSEYNEQFF.

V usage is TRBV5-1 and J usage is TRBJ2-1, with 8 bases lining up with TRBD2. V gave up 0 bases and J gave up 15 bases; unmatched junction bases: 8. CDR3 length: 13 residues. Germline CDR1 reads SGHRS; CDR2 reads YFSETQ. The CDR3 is CASSLAERELLFF. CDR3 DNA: TGCGCCAGCAGCTTGGCGGAGCGGGAGCTTTTGTTCTTC. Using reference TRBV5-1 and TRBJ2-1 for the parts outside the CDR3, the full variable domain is KAGVTQTPRYLIKTRGQQVTLSCSPISGHRSVSWYQQTPGQGLQFLFEYFSETQRNKGNFPGRFSGRQFSNSRSEMNVSTLELGDSALYLCASSLAERELLFFGPGTRLTVL.

The CDR3 nucleotides are TGTGCCAGCAGCGTCGCAGGAGGAGAGACCCAGTACTTC. Encoded protein: CASSVAGGETQYF. This chain connects TRBV9 to TRBJ2-5; maybe TRBD2 (5 bases). Germline CDR1 SGDLS, CDR2 YYNGEE. The CDR3 has 13 residues. V was shortened by 2 bases and J by 4 bases, with 9 bases between the two germline ends.

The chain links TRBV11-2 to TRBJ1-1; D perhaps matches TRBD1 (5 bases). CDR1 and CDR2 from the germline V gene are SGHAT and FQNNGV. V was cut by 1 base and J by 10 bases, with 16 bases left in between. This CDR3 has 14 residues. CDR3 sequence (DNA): TGTGCCAGCAGCTTAGCAGGGTTTTTACGCGTAGCTTTCTTT. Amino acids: CASSLAGFLRVAFF.

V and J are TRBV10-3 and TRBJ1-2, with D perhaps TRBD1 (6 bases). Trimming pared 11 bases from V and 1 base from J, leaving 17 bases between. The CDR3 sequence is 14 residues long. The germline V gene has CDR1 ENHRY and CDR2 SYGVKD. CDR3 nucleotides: TGTGCCTCTCGGGGGGACACCTTTAACTATGGCTACACCTTC. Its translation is CASRGDTFNYGYTF.

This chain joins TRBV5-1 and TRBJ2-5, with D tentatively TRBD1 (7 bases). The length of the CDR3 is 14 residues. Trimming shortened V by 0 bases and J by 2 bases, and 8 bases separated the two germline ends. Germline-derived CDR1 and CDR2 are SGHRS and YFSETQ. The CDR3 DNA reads TGCGCCAGCAGCTTGGCAGGGGGGCAAGAGACCCAGTACTTC. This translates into CASSLAGGQETQYF.

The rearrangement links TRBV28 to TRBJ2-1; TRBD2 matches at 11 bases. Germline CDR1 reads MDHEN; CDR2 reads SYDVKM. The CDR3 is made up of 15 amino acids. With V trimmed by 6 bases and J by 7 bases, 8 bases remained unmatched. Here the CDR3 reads CASRQIAGGPNEQFF. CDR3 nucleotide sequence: TGTGCCAGCAGACAGATAGCGGGAGGGCCTAATGAGCAGTTCTTC.

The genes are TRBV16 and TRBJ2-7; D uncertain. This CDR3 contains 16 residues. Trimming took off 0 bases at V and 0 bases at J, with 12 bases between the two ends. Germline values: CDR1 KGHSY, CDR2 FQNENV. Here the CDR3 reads CASSQSSRVRSYEQYF. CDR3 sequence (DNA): TGTGCCAGCAGCCAATCGAGCCGGGTACGCTCCTACGAGCAGTACTTC.

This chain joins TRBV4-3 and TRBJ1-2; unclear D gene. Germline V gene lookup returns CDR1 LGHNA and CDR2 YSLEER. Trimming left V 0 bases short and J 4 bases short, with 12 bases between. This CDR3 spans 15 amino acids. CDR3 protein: CASSQDPTAIYGYTF. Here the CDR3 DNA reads TGCGCCAGCAGCCAAGACCCTACAGCAATCTATGGCTACACCTTC.